The clone carrying this T cell receptor beta chain was seen only a few times. This specimen belongs to a study of blood T cells in healthy people across ages. J lost 3 bases, V lost 8 bases, and 0 bases had no gene match. The CDR3 has 13 residues. Germline V lookup: CDR1 SNHLY, CDR2 FYNNEI. Next came a second PCR, run for about 7 to 12 cycles, which used a sample-barcoded 5' primer along with a J-beta primer mix. TCRdb reanalysed the 5' RACE reads using MiXCR and keeps one entry per CDR3 protein. The sample lists roughly 800,000 distinct CDR3 sequences; about 37% were seen once. Sequencing input: blood. The J gene is TRBJ2-2, the V gene TRBV2, with 10 bases lining up with TRBD1. The source of this sequence is a man between 18 and 35 years old in good health. This CDR3 is CASGTGDTGELFF. CDR3 coding DNA: TGTGCCAGCGGGACAGGGGACACCGGGGAGCTGTTTTTT.